Only one count was recorded for the clone carrying this T cell receptor (beta chain). The data stem from a study of blood T cell repertoires in COVID-19. For the study at large: Whether acute or convalescent, the COVID-19 samples came from the United States, Italy and Spain.

Clinical histories supplied by participants themselves formed the basis of cohort assignment. Resolution of symptoms, clearance, or two negative PCRs was present in recovered Cohort 3 donors. The authors' processing: Quantification of nucleated cells was approximated via reference gene primer amplification. Libraries were prepared by immunoSEQ multiplex PCR; TCRdb keeps only in-frame clonotypes and omits some of them. The V and J calls and the clone size are those of that table, but D and trimming were determined from the DNA. The data contain some 300,000 clones, roughly 91% of them singletons. Sequencing was performed on PBMCs or T cells enriched from blood (not recorded which). The source is a woman in her twenties or thirties who had recovered from COVID-19.

In DNA, the CDR3 is TGTGCCAGCAGCTTACGAGGGGGTACGGGAAACACCATATATTTT. Translating it yields CASSLRGGTGNTIYF. The genes are TRBV7-2 and TRBJ1-3; D might be TRBD1 (6 bases). The length of the CDR3 is 15 residues. Germline values: CDR1 SGHTA, CDR2 FQGNSA. V lost 2 bases to trimming and J lost 4 bases, with 12 bases between them.